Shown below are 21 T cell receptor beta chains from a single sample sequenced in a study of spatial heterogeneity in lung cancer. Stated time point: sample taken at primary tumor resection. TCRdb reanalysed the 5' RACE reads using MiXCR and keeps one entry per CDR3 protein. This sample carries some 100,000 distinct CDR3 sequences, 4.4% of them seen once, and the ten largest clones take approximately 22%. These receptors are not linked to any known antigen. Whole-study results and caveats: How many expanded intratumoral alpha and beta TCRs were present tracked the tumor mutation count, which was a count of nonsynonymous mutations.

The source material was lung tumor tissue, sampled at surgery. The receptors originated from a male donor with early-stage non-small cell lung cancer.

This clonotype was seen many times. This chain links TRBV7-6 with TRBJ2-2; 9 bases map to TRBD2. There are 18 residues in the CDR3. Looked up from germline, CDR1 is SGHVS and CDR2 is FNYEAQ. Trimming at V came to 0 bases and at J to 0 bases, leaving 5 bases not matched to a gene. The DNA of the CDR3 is TGTGCCAGCAGCTTAGCCATGGCTAGCGGGGCGAACACCGGGGAGCTGTTTTTT. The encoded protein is CASSLAMASGANTGELFF.

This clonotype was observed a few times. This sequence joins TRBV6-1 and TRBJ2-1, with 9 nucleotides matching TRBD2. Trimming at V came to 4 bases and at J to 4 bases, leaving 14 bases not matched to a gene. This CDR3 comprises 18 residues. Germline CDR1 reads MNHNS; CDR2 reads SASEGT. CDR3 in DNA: TGTGCCAGCAGTGTAGCGACTACTCTAGCGGGACTTTACAATGAGCAGTTCTTC. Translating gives CASSVATTLAGLYNEQFF.

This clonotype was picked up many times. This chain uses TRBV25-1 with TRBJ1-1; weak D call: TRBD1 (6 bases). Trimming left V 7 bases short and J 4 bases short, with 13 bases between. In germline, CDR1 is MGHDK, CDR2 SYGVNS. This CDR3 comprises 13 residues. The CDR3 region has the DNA TGTGCCAGCATGCCAGGGGCTGGCACTGAAGCTTTCTTT. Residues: CASMPGAGTEAFF.

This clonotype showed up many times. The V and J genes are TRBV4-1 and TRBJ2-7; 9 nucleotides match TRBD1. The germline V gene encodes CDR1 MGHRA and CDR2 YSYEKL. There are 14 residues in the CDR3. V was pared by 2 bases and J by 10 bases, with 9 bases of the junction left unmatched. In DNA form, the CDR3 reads TGCGCCAGCAGCCAAAAGGACAGGGGATCTGAACAGTACTTC. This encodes CASSQKDRGSEQYF.

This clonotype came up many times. In DNA form, the CDR3 reads TGTGCCAGTAGGCCGGGACTAGCGGGAGGTCTTGGTGCCAAAAACATTCAGTACTTC. As protein: CASRPGLAGGLGAKNIQYF. This chain connects TRBV19 to TRBJ2-4, with 15 bases matching TRBD2. The CDR3 covers 19 residues. J lost 1 base, V lost 6 bases, and 10 bases had no gene match. Germline CDR1 and CDR2: LNHDA and SQIVND (reference sequence).

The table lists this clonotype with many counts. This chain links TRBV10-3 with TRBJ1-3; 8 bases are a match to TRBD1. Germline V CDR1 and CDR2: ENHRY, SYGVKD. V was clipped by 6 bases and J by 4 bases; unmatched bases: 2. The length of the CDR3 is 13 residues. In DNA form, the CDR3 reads TGTGCCATCAGGACAGGGGCGGGAAACACCATATATTTT. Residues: CAIRTGAGNTIYF.

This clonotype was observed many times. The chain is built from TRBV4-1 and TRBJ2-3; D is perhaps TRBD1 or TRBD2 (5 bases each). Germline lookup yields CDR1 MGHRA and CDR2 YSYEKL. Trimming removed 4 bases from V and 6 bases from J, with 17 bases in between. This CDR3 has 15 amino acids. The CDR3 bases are TGCGCCAGCAGCCTGTCGGGGCGCGGAGAGGATACGCAGTATTTT. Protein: CASSLSGRGEDTQYF.

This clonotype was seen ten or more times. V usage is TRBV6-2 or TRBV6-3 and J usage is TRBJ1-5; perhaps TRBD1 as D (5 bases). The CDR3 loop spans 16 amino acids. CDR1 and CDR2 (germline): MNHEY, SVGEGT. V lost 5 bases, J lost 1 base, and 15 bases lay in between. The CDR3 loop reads CASSAGFRDSNQPQHF. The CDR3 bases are TGTGCCAGCAGTGCGGGATTCCGGGACAGCAATCAGCCCCAGCATTTT.

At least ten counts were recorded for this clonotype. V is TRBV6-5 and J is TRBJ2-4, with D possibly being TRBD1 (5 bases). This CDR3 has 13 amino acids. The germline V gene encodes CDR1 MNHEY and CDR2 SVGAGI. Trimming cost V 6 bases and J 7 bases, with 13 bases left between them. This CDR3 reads CASSPTNRNIQYF. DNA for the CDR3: TGTGCCAGCAGCCCTACGAACAGGAACATTCAGTACTTC.

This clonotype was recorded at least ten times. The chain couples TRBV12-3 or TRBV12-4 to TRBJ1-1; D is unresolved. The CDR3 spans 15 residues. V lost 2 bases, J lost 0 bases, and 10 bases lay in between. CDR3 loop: CASSLRWPMNTEAFF. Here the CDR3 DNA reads TGTGCCAGCAGTTTACGTTGGCCAATGAACACTGAAGCTTTCTTT.

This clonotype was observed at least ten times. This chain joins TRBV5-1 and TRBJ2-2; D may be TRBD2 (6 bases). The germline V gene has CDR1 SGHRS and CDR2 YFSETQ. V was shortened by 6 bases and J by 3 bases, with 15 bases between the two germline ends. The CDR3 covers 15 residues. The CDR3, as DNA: TGCGCCAGCAATCTGGGACTGTTGGACACCGGGGAGCTGTTTTTT. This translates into CASNLGLLDTGELFF.

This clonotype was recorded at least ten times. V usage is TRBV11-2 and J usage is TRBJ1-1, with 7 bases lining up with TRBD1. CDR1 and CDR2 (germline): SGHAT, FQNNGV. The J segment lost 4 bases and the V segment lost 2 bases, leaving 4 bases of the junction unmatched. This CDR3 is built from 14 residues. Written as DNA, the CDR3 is TGTGCCAGCAGCTTACAGGGGGAGATCACTGAAGCTTTCTTT. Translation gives CASSLQGEITEAFF. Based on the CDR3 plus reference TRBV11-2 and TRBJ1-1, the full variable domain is EAGVAQSPRYKIIEKRQSVAFWCNPISGHATLYWYQQILGQGPKLLIQFQNNGVVDDSQLPKDRFSAERLKGVDSTLKIQPAKLEDSAVYLCASSLQGEITEAFFGQGTRLTVV.

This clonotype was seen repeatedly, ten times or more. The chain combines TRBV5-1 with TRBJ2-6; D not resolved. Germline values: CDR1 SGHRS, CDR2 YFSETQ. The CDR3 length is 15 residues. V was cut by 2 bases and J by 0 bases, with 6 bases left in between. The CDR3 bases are TGCGCCAGCAGCTTAAGAAGCTCTGGGGCCAACGTCCTGACTTTC. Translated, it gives CASSLRSSGANVLTF.

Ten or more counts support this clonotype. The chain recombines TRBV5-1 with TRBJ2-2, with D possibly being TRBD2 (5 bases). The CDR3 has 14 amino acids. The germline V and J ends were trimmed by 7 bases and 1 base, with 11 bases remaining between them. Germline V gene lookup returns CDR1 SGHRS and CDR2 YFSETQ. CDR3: CASRRRQNTGELFF. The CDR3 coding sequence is TGCGCCAGCCGTAGGAGGCAGAACACCGGGGAGCTGTTTTTT.

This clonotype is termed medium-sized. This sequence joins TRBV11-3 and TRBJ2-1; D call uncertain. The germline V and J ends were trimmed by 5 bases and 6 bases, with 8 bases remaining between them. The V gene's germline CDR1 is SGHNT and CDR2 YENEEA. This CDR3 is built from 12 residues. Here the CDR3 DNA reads TGTGCCAGCAGCGGCTGGGGCAATGAGCAGTTCTTC. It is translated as CASSGWGNEQFF.

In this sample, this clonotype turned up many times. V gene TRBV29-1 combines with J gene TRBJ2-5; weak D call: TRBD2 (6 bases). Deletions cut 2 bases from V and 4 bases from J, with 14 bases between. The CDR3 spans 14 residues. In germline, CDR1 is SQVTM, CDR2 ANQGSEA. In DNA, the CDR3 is TGCAGCGTTGAAAAGGGACGGCGGGGAGAGACCCAGTACTTC. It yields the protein CSVEKGRRGETQYF.

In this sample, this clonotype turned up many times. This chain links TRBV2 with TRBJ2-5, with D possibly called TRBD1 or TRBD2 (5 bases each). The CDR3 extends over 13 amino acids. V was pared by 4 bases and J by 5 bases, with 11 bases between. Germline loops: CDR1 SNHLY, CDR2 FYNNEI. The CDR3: CASSAGLQETQYF. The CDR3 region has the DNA TGTGCCAGCAGTGCGGGGCTTCAGGAGACCCAGTACTTC.

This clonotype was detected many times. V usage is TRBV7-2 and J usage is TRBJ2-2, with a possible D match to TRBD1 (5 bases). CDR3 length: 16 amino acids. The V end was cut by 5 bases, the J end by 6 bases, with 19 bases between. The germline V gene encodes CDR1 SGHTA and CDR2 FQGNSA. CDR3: CASSPRRPGKSGELFF. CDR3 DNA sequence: TGTGCCAGCAGCCCCCGAAGGCCAGGGAAATCCGGGGAGCTGTTTTTT.

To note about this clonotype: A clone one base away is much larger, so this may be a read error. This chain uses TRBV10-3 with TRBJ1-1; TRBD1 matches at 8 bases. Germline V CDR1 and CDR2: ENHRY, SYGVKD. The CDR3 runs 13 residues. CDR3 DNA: TGTGCCATCAGGGAGGACAGGGACACTGAAGCTATCTTT. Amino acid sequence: CAIREDRDTEAIF.

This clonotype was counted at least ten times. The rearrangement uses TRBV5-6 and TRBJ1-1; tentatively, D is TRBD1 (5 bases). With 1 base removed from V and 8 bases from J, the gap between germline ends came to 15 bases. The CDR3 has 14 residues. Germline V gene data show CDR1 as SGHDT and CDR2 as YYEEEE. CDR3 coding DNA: TGTGCCAGCAGCTTGCCCGGGACGGGACTGGAAGCTTTCTTT. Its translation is CASSLPGTGLEAFF.

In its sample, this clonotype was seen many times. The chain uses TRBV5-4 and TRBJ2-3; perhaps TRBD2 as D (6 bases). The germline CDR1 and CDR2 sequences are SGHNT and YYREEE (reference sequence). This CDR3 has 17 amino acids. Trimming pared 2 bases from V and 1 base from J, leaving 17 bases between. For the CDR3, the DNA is TGTGCCAGCAGCTTACAAGTCGGGAGACGACGCACAGATACGCAGTATTTT. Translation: CASSLQVGRRRTDTQYF.